What follows are 21 T cell receptor beta chains derived from one specimen sequenced in a study of chemoradiotherapy in HPV16-positive cancers. Some clones are missing from TCRdb's copy, which holds only in-frame ones; the method was immunoSEQ multiplex PCR. The sample has about 35,000 clones, 92% seen once. The sequences come from blood, collected from a patient who underwent chemoradiotherapy. These receptors all stem from a human donor with HPV-associated anogenital cancer.

The chain employs TRBV4-1 and TRBJ2-3; D ambiguous. V shed 8 bases and J shed 9 bases, with 9 bases lying between them. CDR3 length equals 10 residues. Per the germline V gene, CDR1 is MGHRA and CDR2 is YSYEKL. The CDR3 spells CASGLVTQYF. Here the CDR3 DNA reads TGCGCCAGCGGGCTAGTCACGCAGTATTTT.

This clone was seen just once. The chain employs TRBV18 and TRBJ1-2, with 7 bases aligning to TRBD1. Germline trimming cut 4 bases from V and 3 bases from J; bases unmatched to any gene: 8. From germline, CDR1 is KGHSH and CDR2 LQKENI. The CDR3 consists of 15 residues. In DNA, the CDR3 is TGTGCCAGCTCACTATCGAGGGGGCAGGACTATGGCTACACCTTC. This sequence encodes CASSLSRGQDYGYTF.

This clone was recorded only once. The V call is TRBV4-1, the J call TRBJ2-4; 8 bases are a match to TRBD1. Trimming took 2 bases from V and 8 from J; bases not matched to a gene: 8. Germline CDR1 and CDR2: MGHRA and YSYEKL. This CDR3 has 15 residues. Written as DNA, the CDR3 is TGCGCCAGCAGCCAAATGAACGACAGGGGACACATTCAGTACTTC. Translating it yields CASSQMNDRGHIQYF.

A few counts support this clone. The chain is built from TRBV18 and TRBJ2-4; D is ambiguous. The CDR3 totals 14 residues. V was pared by 6 bases and J by 0 bases, with 9 bases between. Germline CDR1 is KGHSH and CDR2 is LQKENI. In nucleotides, the CDR3 is TGTGCCAGCTCCCCAACGGGAGCCAAAAACATTCAGTACTTC. As protein: CASSPTGAKNIQYF.

This chain uses TRBV7-8 with TRBJ1-3; D remains unclear. The CDR3 loop spans 15 amino acids. The V end was cut by 8 bases, the J end by 0 bases, with 14 bases between. The germline V gene encodes CDR1 SGHVS and CDR2 FQNEAQ. CDR3 sequence (DNA): TGTGCCAGCCGTGAGACCCCGAGCTCTGGAAACACCATATATTTT. Its protein is CASRETPSSGNTIYF.

This clone was detected once. The rearrangement joins TRBV5-1 to TRBJ1-6; D is uncertain. The CDR3 loop spans 17 amino acids. Trimming took off 4 bases at V and 1 base at J, with 15 bases between the two ends. The V gene's germline CDR1 is SGHRS and CDR2 YFSETQ. CDR3 residues: CASSQDPAESYNSPLHF. The CDR3 region has the DNA TGCGCCAGCAGCCAAGACCCCGCAGAATCCTATAATTCACCCCTCCACTTT. The variable domain in full, with the rest retrieved from reference TRBV5-1 and TRBJ1-6, is KAGVTQTPRYLIKTRGQQVTLSCSPISGHRSVSWYQQTPGQGLQFLFEYFSETQRNKGNFPGRFSGRQFSNSRSEMNVSTLELGDSALYLCASSQDPAESYNSPLHFGNGTRLTVT.

The V call is TRBV18, the J call TRBJ1-3; D not resolved. CDR3 length: 15 amino acids. Germline V gives CDR1 KGHSH, CDR2 LQKENI. Trimming pared 0 bases from V and 0 bases from J, leaving 6 bases between. The CDR3 reads CASSPPGSSGNTIYF. In DNA form, the CDR3 reads TGTGCCAGCTCACCACCGGGGAGCTCTGGAAACACCATATATTTT.

J is TRBJ2-3 and V is TRBV15; 7 bases map to TRBD1. This CDR3 has 15 residues. CDR1 LNHNV and CDR2 YYDKDF come from the germline V gene (reference sequence). The V and J ends lost 1 base and 6 bases, in that order; junction bases with no gene match: 7. CDR3 amino acids: CATSRVGTDRDTQYF. The DNA for the CDR3 is TGTGCCACCAGCAGAGTAGGGACAGATCGCGATACGCAGTATTTT. The full variable domain, completed using reference TRBV15 and TRBJ2-3, is DAMVIQNPRYQVTQFGKPVTLSCSQTLNHNVMYWYQQKSSQAPKLLFHYYDKDFNNEADTPDNFQSRRPNTSFCFLDIRSPGLGDTAMYLCATSRVGTDRDTQYFGPGTRLTVL.

The rearrangement uses TRBV4-1 and TRBJ2-7, with D hard to call. This CDR3 has 14 amino acids. From germline, CDR1 is MGHRA and CDR2 YSYEKL. Trimming removed 1 base from V and 3 bases from J, with 10 bases in between. The CDR3 nucleotides are TGCGCCAGCAGCCAAGTTGGGGTTAACTACGAGCAGTACTTC. It codes for CASSQVGVNYEQYF.

V usage is TRBV2 and J usage is TRBJ2-1, with unresolved D. V shed 2 bases and J shed 10 bases, with 12 bases lying between them. Germline V gene lookup returns CDR1 SNHLY and CDR2 FYNNEI. The CDR3 consists of 13 residues. The CDR3 loop reads CASSELHPGEQFF. The CDR3 DNA reads TGTGCCAGCAGTGAACTCCATCCAGGAGAGCAGTTCTTC.

V is TRBV27 and J is TRBJ1-2; TRBD1 might be the D (5 bases). Germline V gene data show CDR1 as MNHEY and CDR2 as SMNVEV (reference sequence). This CDR3 region has 14 residues. Trimming cost V 4 bases and J 0 bases, with 9 bases left between them. CDR3: CASSSTETNYGYTF. The CDR3 nucleotides read TGTGCCAGCAGTTCGACAGAGACTAACTATGGCTACACCTTC.

The genes are TRBV2 and TRBJ1-2, with TRBD1 as a possible D gene (6 bases). This CDR3 contains 16 residues. V lost 1 base and J 7 bases, leaving 19 bases between the germline ends. Germline V gene data show CDR1 as SNHLY and CDR2 as FYNNEI. The CDR3 sequence: CASSEEVYRAIRGYTF. CDR3 DNA sequence: TGTGCCAGCAGTGAAGAAGTTTACAGGGCAATTCGTGGCTACACCTTC.

V and J are TRBV6-5 and TRBJ2-1; D is possibly TRBD2 (7 bases). Germline lookup yields CDR1 MNHEY and CDR2 SVGAGI. This CDR3 has 15 amino acids. Trimming took 4 bases from V and 5 from J, leaving 15 bases between them. The CDR3 is CASSSGGPLHNEQFF. The CDR3 nucleotides read TGTGCCAGCAGTTCGGGGGGCCCGCTCCACAATGAGCAGTTCTTC.

The rearrangement joins TRBV5-1 to TRBJ2-1, with D unresolved. V was shortened by 4 bases and J by 5 bases, with 7 bases between the two germline ends. There are 12 residues in the CDR3. CDR1 and CDR2 (germline): SGHRS, YFSETQ. The CDR3 DNA reads TGCGCCAGCAGCCCCGGACACAATGAGCAGTTCTTC. Residues: CASSPGHNEQFF.

The J gene is TRBJ1-6, the V gene TRBV7-7; D is uncertain. There are 15 residues in the CDR3. V gave up 10 bases and J gave up 3 bases, with 16 bases separating them. Germline V gives CDR1 SSHAT, CDR2 FNYEAQ (reference sequence). Here the CDR3 DNA reads TGTGCCATAACGGTACCGGGGATCTATAATTCACCCCTCCACTTT. Its protein product is CAITVPGIYNSPLHF. The complete variable domain, with remaining parts taken from reference TRBV7-7 and TRBJ1-6, reads GAGVSQSPRYKVTKRGQDVTLRCDPISSHATLYWYQQALGQGPEFLTYFNYEAQPDKSGLPSDRFSAERPEGSISTLTIQRTEQRDSAMYRCAITVPGIYNSPLHFGNGTRLTVT.

The J gene is TRBJ2-7, the V gene TRBV6-7; D possibly uses TRBD1 or TRBD2 (6 bases each). TRBV6-7 belongs to the ORF category, with a function that is uncertain. The ends were cut back, 5 bases at V and 0 bases at J, with 17 bases in the middle. The CDR3 has 16 residues. The DNA of the CDR3 is TGTGCCAGCAGTACAAACGGGGGACACAACTCCTACGAGCAGTACTTC. Its protein product is CASSTNGGHNSYEQYF.

The rearrangement uses TRBV7-3 and TRBJ1-6; tentative D call: TRBD1 (6 bases). Germline loops: CDR1 SGHTA, CDR2 FQGTGA. The CDR3 is 13 amino acids. Trimming shortened V by 5 bases and J by 8 bases, and 10 bases separated the two germline ends. The chain's CDR3 is CASSPYRDSPLHF. The CDR3 DNA reads as TGTGCCAGCAGCCCATACAGGGATTCACCCCTCCACTTT. Full variable domain (rest looked up from reference TRBV7-3 and TRBJ1-6): GAGVSQTPSNKVTEKGKYVELRCDPISGHTALYWYRQSLGQGPEFLIYFQGTGAADDSGLPNDRFFAVRPEGSVSTLKIQRTERGDSAVYLCASSPYRDSPLHFGNGTRLTVT.

This clone was observed once. V is TRBV6-6 and J is TRBJ2-4, with D possibly being TRBD1 or TRBD2 (6 bases each). Germline V lookup: CDR1 MNHNY, CDR2 SVGAGI (reference sequence). V was cut by 8 bases and J by 4 bases, with 15 bases left in between. The CDR3 spans 14 residues. The CDR3 loop reads CASGGGGSKNIQYF. CDR3 in DNA: TGTGCCAGCGGTGGAGGGGGTTCAAAAAACATTCAGTACTTC.

This chain connects TRBV10-3 to TRBJ2-7; no clear D. V dropped 0 bases and J dropped 0 bases, with 9 bases sitting between them. CDR1 ENHRY and CDR2 SYGVKD come from the germline V gene. The CDR3 has 15 amino acids. The CDR3 sequence is CAISESKLNSYEQYF. CDR3 DNA sequence: TGTGCCATCAGTGAGTCCAAACTCAACTCCTACGAGCAGTACTTC.

The chain links TRBV10-3 to TRBJ2-1; D ambiguous. CDR1 and CDR2 (germline): ENHRY, SYGVKD. The CDR3 is 12 amino acids. Trimming removed 6 bases from V and 4 bases from J, with 7 bases in between. CDR3 amino acids: CAISPEYNEQFF. CDR3 bases: TGTGCCATCAGCCCCGAATACAATGAGCAGTTCTTC.

The chain uses TRBV9 and TRBJ2-3; D is unclear. CDR3 length: 17 residues. CDR1 and CDR2 from the germline V gene are SGDLS and YYNGEE. V lost 3 bases to trimming and J lost 2 bases, with 19 bases between them. CDR3 region: CASSAILKADLTDTQYF. CDR3 bases: TGTGCCAGCAGCGCGATCCTGAAGGCTGACCTCACAGATACGCAGTATTTT.